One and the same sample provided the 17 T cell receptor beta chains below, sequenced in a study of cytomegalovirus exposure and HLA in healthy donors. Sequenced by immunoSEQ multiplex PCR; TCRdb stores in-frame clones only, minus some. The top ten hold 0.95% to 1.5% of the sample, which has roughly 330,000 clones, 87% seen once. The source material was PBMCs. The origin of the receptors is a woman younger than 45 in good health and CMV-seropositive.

The CDR3 sequence: CASTAGLLNSPLHF. CDR3 sequence (DNA): TGTGCCAGCACGGCGGGACTTCTTAATTCACCCCTCCACTTT. This sequence joins TRBV14 and TRBJ1-6; D may be TRBD1 (5 bases). V lost 7 bases, J lost 6 bases, and 13 bases lay in between. There are 14 residues in the CDR3. Germline V gene sequence: CDR1 SGHDN, CDR2 FVKESK.

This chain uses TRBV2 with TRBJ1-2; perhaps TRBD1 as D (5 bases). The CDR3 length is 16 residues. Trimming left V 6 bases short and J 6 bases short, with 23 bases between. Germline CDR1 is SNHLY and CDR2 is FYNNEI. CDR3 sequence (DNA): TGTGCCAGCAGCCGGGACCGAGGCGGCCTGGGGGATGGCTACACCTTC. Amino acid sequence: CASSRDRGGLGDGYTF.

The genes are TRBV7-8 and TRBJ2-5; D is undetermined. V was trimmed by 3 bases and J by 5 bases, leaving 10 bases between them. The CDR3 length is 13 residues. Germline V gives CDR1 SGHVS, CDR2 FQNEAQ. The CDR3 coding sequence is TGTGCCAGCAGCTTGGGGTCGGCCGAGACCCAGTACTTC. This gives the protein CASSLGSAETQYF.

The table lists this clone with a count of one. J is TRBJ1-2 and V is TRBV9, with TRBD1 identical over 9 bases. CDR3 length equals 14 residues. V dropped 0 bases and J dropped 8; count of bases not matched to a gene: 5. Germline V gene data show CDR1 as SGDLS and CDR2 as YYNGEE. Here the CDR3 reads CASSVVGTGRGYTF. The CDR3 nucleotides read TGTGCCAGCAGCGTAGTAGGGACAGGGAGAGGCTACACCTTC.

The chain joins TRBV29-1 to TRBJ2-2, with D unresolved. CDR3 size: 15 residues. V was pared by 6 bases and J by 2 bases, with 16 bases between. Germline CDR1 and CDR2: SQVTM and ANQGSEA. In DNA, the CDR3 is TGCAGCGTCCTCCGCAGTGATATAAACACCGGGGAGCTGTTTTTT. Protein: CSVLRSDINTGELFF.

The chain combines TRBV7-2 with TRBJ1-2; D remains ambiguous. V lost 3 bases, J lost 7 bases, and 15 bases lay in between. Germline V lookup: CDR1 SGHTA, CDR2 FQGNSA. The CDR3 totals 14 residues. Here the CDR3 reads CASSLSPGPVGYTF. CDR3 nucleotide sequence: TGTGCCAGCAGCTTGTCCCCCGGGCCTGTTGGCTACACCTTC.

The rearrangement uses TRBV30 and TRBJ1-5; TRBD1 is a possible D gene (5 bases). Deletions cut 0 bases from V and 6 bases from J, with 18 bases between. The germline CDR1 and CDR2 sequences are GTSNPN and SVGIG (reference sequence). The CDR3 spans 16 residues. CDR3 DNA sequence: TGTGCCTGGAGTGTAGCCAGGGCAGATCGCGGTCAGCCCCAGCATTTT. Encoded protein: CAWSVARADRGQPQHF.

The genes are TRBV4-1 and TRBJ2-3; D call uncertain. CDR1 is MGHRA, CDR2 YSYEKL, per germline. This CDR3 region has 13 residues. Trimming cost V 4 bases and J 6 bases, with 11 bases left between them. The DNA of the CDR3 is TGCGCCAGCAGCCTCGCCTTACCTGATACGCAGTATTTT. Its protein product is CASSLALPDTQYF.

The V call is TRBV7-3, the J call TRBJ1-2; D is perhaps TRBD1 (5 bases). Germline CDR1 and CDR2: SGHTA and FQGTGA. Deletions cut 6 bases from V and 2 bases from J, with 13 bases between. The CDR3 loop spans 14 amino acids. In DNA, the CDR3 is TGTGCCAGCAGTCTATCGGGACGGAACTATGGCTACACCTTC. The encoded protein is CASSLSGRNYGYTF.

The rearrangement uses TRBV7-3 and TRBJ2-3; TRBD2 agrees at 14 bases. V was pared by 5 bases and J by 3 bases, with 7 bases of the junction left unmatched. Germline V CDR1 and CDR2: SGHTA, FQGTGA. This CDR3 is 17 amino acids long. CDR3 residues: CASSPVRLAGGTDTQYF. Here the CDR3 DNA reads TGTGCCAGCAGCCCCGTGCGACTAGCGGGGGGGACAGATACGCAGTATTTT.

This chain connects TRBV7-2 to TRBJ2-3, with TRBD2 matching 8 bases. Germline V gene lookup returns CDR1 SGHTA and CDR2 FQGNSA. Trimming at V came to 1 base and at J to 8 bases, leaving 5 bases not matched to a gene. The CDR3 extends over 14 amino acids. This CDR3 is CASSLVTSGSTQYF. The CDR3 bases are TGTGCCAGCAGCTTAGTTACTAGCGGCAGTACGCAGTATTTT.

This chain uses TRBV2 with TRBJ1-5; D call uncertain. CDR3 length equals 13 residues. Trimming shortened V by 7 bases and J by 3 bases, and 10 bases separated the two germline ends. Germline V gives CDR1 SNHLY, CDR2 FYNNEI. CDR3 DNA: TGTGCCAGCATCGGGGAAACCAATCAGCCCCAGCATTTT. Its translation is CASIGETNQPQHF.

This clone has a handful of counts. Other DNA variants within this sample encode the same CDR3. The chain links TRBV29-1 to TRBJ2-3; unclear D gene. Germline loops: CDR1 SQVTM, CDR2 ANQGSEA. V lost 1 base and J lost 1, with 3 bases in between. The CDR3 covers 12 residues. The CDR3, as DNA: TGCAGCGTTGAAGGGGGCACAGATACGCAGTATTTT. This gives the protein CSVEGGTDTQYF.

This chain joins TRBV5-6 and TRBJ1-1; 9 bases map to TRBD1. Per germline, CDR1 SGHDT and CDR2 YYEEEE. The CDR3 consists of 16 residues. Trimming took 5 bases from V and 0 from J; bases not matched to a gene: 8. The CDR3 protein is CASRSGQGLLNTEAFF. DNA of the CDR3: TGTGCCAGCAGATCAGGACAGGGGCTATTGAACACTGAAGCTTTCTTT.

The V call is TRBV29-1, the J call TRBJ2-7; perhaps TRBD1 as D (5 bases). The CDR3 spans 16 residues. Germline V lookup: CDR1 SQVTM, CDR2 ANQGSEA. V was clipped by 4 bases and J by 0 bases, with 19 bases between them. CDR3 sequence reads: CSVVLVAGAVSYEQYF. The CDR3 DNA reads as TGCAGCGTTGTCTTGGTTGCTGGGGCCGTCTCCTACGAGCAGTACTTC.

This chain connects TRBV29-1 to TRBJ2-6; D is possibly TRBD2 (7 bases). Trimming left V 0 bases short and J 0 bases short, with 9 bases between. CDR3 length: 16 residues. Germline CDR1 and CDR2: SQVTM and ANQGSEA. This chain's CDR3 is CSVEEGGDSGANVLTF. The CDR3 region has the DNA TGCAGCGTTGAAGAAGGGGGGGACTCTGGGGCCAACGTCCTGACTTTC.

The CDR3 loop reads CASSERRRSDTQYF. The CDR3 DNA reads TGTGCCAGCAGTGAGAGGAGGCGCTCAGATACGCAGTATTTT. The chain employs TRBV25-1 and TRBJ2-3, with D perhaps TRBD2 (5 bases). The CDR3 is 14 residues long. Between the trimmed V and J ends, which lost 3 bases and 4 bases, there was a span of 11 bases. Germline values: CDR1 MGHDK, CDR2 SYGVNS.